Presented here are 20 T cell receptor beta chains from one specimen sequenced in a study of blood T cell repertoires in COVID-19. Assay: immunoSEQ multiplex PCR; the TCRdb copy retains only in-frame clones and omits some. In the table there are fewer than 100,000 clones, approximately 89% of which are singletons. The sample was peripheral blood. Receptor source: a human donor with acute or convalescent COVID-19. The donor label of this sample is uncertain.

This rearrangement joins TRBV3-1 (or the pseudogene TRBV3-2) to TRBJ1-2; D gene unclear. The CDR3 length is 13 residues. The V and J ends lost 5 bases and 9 bases respectively, with 16 bases between them. The germline V gene encodes CDR1 LGHDT and CDR2 YNNKEL (reference sequence). The CDR3 loop reads CASSESSTVSYTF. The DNA of the CDR3 is TGTGCCAGCAGCGAAAGCAGTACAGTTAGCTACACCTTC.

The chain couples TRBV15 to TRBJ2-1, with 7 bases matching TRBD2. Germline V gene data show CDR1 as LNHNV and CDR2 as YYDKDF (reference sequence). The CDR3 runs 14 residues. V trimming: 2 bases; J trimming: 8 bases; junction bases outside the gene matches: 6. As DNA, the CDR3 is TGTGCCACCAGCAGACCCGGGGGAGGGGATGAGCAGTTCTTC. Translating gives CATSRPGGGDEQFF.

This clone was found once. This chain joins TRBV18 and TRBJ2-7, with D uncertain. V lost 2 bases to trimming and J lost 0 bases, with 8 bases between them. Germline V gene sequence: CDR1 KGHSH, CDR2 LQKENI. The CDR3 extends over 14 amino acids. This CDR3 reads CASSPEAASYEQYF. For the CDR3, the DNA is TGTGCCAGCTCACCAGAGGCCGCCTCCTACGAGCAGTACTTC.

V gene TRBV4-3 combines with J gene TRBJ2-6; D uncertain. CDR3 length: 17 amino acids. V dropped 1 base and J dropped 0 bases, with 10 bases sitting between them. Germline V gene sequence: CDR1 LGHNA, CDR2 YSLEER. The CDR3 DNA is TGCGCCAGCAGCCAAGGACGGGTGACCTCTGGGGCCAACGTCCTGACTTTC. Protein sequence: CASSQGRVTSGANVLTF.

This sequence joins TRBV2 and TRBJ2-2; 10 nucleotides align to TRBD1. This CDR3 has 14 residues. Germline CDR1 is SNHLY and CDR2 is FYNNEI. V lost 9 bases and J lost 4; bases outside the gene matches: 5. The CDR3 reads CASTGTGVTGELFF. For the CDR3, the DNA is TGTGCCAGTACCGGGACAGGGGTCACCGGGGAGCTGTTTTTT.

J is TRBJ2-7 and V is TRBV7-2, with D perhaps matching TRBD1 (6 bases). CDR1 is SGHTA, CDR2 FQGNSA, per germline. The CDR3 runs 14 residues. Between the trimmed V and J ends, which lost 3 bases and 2 bases, there was a span of 11 bases. For the CDR3, the DNA is TGTGCCAGCAGCTTGCAACAGGGACCCTACGAGCAGTACTTC. Its protein product is CASSLQQGPYEQYF.

This rearrangement joins TRBV6-2 or TRBV6-3 to TRBJ2-7; perhaps TRBD1 as D (6 bases). The CDR3 runs 14 residues. Trimming cost V 4 bases and J 5 bases, with 15 bases left between them. The germline V gene has CDR1 MNHEY and CDR2 SVGEGT. This CDR3 reads CASSFWTVEDEQYF. CDR3 coding DNA: TGTGCCAGCAGTTTCTGGACAGTTGAGGACGAGCAGTACTTC.

This chain joins TRBV3-1 (or the pseudogene TRBV3-2) and TRBJ2-1, with 7 bases fitting TRBD1. Germline trimming cut 5 bases from V and 5 bases from J; bases unmatched to any gene: 6. Germline lookup yields CDR1 LGHDT and CDR2 YNNKEL (reference sequence). This CDR3 contains 14 residues. The DNA for the CDR3 is TGTGCCAGCAGCGCATATACAGGGGACAATGAGCAGTTCTTC. The encoded protein is CASSAYTGDNEQFF.

The V gene is TRBV6-1, the J gene TRBJ1-2; no firm D call. The germline gives CDR1 MNHNS, CDR2 SASEGT. V lost 1 base to trimming and J lost 0 bases, with 12 bases between them. CDR3 length: 16 residues. The DNA of the CDR3 is TGTGCCAGCAGTGAAGGGGCAGGTAGAGCTAACTATGGCTACACCTTC. As protein: CASSEGAGRANYGYTF.

The chain links TRBV24-1 to TRBJ1-2; D gene uncertain. The germline V gene has CDR1 KGHDR and CDR2 SFDVKD. Trimming left V 1 base short and J 8 bases short, with 13 bases between. The CDR3 loop spans 14 amino acids. The CDR3 coding sequence is TGTGCCACCAGTGATTTAGACCAGGTAGACGGCTACACCTTC. This sequence encodes CATSDLDQVDGYTF.

The chain employs TRBV2 and TRBJ2-3, with D perhaps matching TRBD1 (5 bases). This CDR3 is built from 12 residues. Germline assignment: CDR1 SNHLY and CDR2 FYNNEI. V lost 6 bases and J 4 bases, leaving 8 bases between the germline ends. This chain's CDR3 is CASRGVADTQYF. Here the CDR3 DNA reads TGTGCCAGCAGAGGGGTTGCAGATACGCAGTATTTT.

This rearrangement joins TRBV7-9 to TRBJ2-5; 7 bases are shared with TRBD1. The germline CDR1 and CDR2 sequences are SEHNR and FQNEAQ (reference sequence). V was clipped by 3 bases and J by 4 bases; unmatched bases: 5. CDR3 size: 14 residues. In DNA form, the CDR3 reads TGTGCCAGCAGCTTTGCGGCAGGGGGAGAGACCCAGTACTTC. Translated, it gives CASSFAAGGETQYF.

This rearrangement joins TRBV6-2 or TRBV6-3 to TRBJ2-1; D is undetermined. The V gene lost 4 bases and the J gene lost 0 bases, with 13 bases spanning the gap. This CDR3 comprises 16 residues. Germline V gene data show CDR1 as MNHEY and CDR2 as SVGEGT. Here the CDR3 reads CASSLLSLRSYNEQFF. The CDR3 DNA sequence: TGTGCCAGCAGTTTGCTAAGCCTCCGCTCCTACAATGAGCAGTTCTTC.

V usage is TRBV29-1 and J usage is TRBJ2-5; TRBD1 matches 8 bases. The CDR3 totals 12 residues. The junction had 2 bases not matched to a gene; V was cut back by 7 bases and J by 1 base. Germline CDR1 reads SQVTM; CDR2 reads ANQGSEA. The DNA for the CDR3 is TGCAGCGGTACAGGGGGCCAAGAGACCCAGTACTTC. Its protein is CSGTGGQETQYF.

The V gene is TRBV18, the J gene TRBJ2-5; 8 bases fit TRBD1. CDR3 length: 15 residues. The V gene's germline CDR1 is KGHSH and CDR2 LQKENI. V shed 3 bases, J shed 4 bases, and the junction held 7 bases outside the gene matches. The CDR3: CASSPQDREGETQYF. The CDR3 DNA sequence: TGTGCCAGCTCACCGCAGGACAGGGAAGGAGAGACCCAGTACTTC. Drawing the rest from reference TRBV18 and TRBJ2-5, the complete variable domain is NAGVMQNPRHLVRRRGQEARLRCSPMKGHSHVYWYRQLPEEGLKFMVYLQKENIIDESGMPKERFSAEFPKEGPSILRIQQVVRGDSAAYFCASSPQDREGETQYFGPGTRLLVL.

The rearrangement joins TRBV18 to TRBJ2-7; 8 positions match TRBD1. V lost 4 bases to trimming and J lost 3 bases; unmatched junction nucleotides: 5. The CDR3 covers 14 residues. The germline CDR1 and CDR2 sequences are KGHSH and LQKENI. CDR3 residues: CASSLGTGGYEQYF. The DNA of the CDR3 is TGTGCCAGCTCACTCGGGACAGGTGGCTACGAGCAGTACTTC.

This clone has a single count. The chain has TRBV4-1 and TRBJ1-1; D is unresolved. From germline, CDR1 is MGHRA and CDR2 YSYEKL. Trimming stripped 6 bases from V and 1 base from J, with 12 bases between. The CDR3 consists of 14 residues. The CDR3 DNA follows: TGCGCCAGCAGTTTCTTAGCGAGGAACACTGAAGCTTTCTTT. Protein: CASSFLARNTEAFF.

The chain uses TRBV7-2 and TRBJ2-1; 10 bases align to TRBD2. The CDR3 has 15 amino acids. Germline CDR1 reads SGHTA; CDR2 reads FQGNSA. After removal of 8 bases from V and 4 bases from J, the junction contained 8 bases not matched to a gene. DNA of the CDR3: TGTGCCAGCGCGAGGCCTAGCGGGGGTTACAATGAGCAGTTCTTC. It specifies CASARPSGGYNEQFF.

This chain connects TRBV5-1 to TRBJ2-7; the match to TRBD1 covers 11 bases. This CDR3 spans 16 amino acids. In germline, CDR1 is SGHRS, CDR2 YFSETQ. With 1 base clipped from V and 6 bases from J, the junction kept 9 bases outside the gene matches. In nucleotides, the CDR3 is TGCGCCAGCAGCTTGAGTACTTCTGGGACAGGGGGCGAGCAGTACTTC. This translates into CASSLSTSGTGGEQYF.

This clone turned up a few times. This chain uses TRBV10-1 with TRBJ2-7; D not certain. V was shortened by 3 bases and J by 3 bases, with 9 bases between the two germline ends. Germline V lookup: CDR1 WNHNN, CDR2 SYGVQD (reference sequence). CDR3 size: 13 residues. CDR3 bases: TGCGCCAGCAGTGATGGCGGCAGCTACGAGCAGTACTTC. Its translation is CASSDGGSYEQYF.